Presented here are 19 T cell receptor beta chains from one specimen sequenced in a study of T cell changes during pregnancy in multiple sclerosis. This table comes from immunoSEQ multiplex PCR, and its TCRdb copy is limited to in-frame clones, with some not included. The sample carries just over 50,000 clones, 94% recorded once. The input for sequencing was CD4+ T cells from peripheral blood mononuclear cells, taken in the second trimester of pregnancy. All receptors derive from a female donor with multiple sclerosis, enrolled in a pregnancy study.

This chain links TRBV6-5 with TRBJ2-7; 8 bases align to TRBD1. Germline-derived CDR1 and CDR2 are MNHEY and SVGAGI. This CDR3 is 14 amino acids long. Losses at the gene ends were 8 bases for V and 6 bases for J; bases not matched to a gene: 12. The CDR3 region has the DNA TGTGCCAGCCGACCCGGACAGGGAAGCAGCGAGCAGTACTTC. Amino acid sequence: CASRPGQGSSEQYF.

The CDR3 loop is CASSRPTETQYF. The CDR3 DNA sequence: TGTGCCAGCAGCAGACCGACTGAGACCCAGTACTTC. The chain combines TRBV7-2 with TRBJ2-5, with unresolved D. The CDR3 has 12 amino acids. Trimming removed 5 bases at V and 5 bases at J, with 9 bases between. Germline V CDR1 and CDR2: SGHTA, FQGNSA. The whole variable domain, filled in from reference TRBV7-2 and TRBJ2-5, reads GAGVSQSPSNKVTEKGKDVELRCDPISGHTALYWYRQSLGQGLEFLIYFQGNSAPDKSGLPSDRFSAERTGGSVSTLTIQRTQQEDSAVYLCASSRPTETQYFGPGTRLLVL.

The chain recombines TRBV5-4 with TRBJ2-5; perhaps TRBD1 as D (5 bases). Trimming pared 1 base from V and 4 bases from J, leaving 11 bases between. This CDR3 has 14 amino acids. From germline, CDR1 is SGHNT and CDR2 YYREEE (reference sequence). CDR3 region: CASSLSRRGETQYF. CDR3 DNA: TGTGCCAGCAGCTTGTCCCGTAGGGGAGAGACCCAGTACTTC.

This CDR3 reads CASSVEGDTEAFF. CDR3 sequence (DNA): TGTGCCAGCAGTGTTGAGGGGGACACTGAAGCTTTCTTT. The chain recombines TRBV6-4 with TRBJ1-1; TRBD1 is a possible D gene (6 bases). The V gene lost 4 bases and the J gene lost 3 bases, with 9 bases spanning the gap. This CDR3 is built from 13 residues. From germline, CDR1 is MRHNA and CDR2 SNTAGT.

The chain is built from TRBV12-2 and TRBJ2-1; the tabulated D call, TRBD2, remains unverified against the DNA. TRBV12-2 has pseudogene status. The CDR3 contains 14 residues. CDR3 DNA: TGTGCAAGTCGCTTAGGGACTAGCTACAATGAGCAGTTCTTC. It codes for CASRLGTSYNEQFF.

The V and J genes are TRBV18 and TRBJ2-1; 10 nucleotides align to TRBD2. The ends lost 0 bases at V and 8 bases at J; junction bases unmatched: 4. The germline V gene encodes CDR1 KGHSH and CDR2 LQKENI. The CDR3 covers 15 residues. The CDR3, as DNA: TGTGCCAGCTCACCACCGGGACTAGCGAACCATGAGCAGTTCTTC. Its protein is CASSPPGLANHEQFF.

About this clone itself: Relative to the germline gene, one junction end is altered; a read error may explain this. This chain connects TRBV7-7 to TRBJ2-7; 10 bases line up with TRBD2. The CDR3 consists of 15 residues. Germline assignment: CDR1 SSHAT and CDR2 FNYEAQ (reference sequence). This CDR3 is CASSLAASGGYEQYF. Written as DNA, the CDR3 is TGTGCTAGCAGCTTAGCCGCTAGCGGGGGATACGAGCAGTACTTC.

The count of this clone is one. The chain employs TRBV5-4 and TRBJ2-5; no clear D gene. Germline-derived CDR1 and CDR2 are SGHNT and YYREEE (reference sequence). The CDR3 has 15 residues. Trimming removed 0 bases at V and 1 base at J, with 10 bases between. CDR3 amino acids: CASSLVLLGQETQYF. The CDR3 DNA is TGTGCCAGCAGCTTGGTACTTCTAGGCCAAGAGACCCAGTACTTC.

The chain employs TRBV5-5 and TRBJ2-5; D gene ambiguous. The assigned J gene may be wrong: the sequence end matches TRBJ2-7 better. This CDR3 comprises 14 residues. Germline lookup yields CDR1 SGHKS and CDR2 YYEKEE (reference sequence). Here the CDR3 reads CASSLPGAIDEQYF. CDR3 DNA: TGTGCCAGCAGCTTACCAGGCGCAATCGACGAGCAGTACTTC.

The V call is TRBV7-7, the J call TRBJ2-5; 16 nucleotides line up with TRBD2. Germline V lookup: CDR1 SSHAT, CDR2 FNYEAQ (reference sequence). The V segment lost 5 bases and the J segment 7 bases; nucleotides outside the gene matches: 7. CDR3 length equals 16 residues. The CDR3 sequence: CASSPGLAGGWGTQYF. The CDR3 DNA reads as TGTGCCAGCAGCCCGGGACTAGCGGGGGGGTGGGGGACCCAGTACTTC.

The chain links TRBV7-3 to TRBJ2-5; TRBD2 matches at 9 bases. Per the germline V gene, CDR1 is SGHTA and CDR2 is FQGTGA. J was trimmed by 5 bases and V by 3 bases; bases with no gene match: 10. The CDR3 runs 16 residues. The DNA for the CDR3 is TGTGCCAGCAGCTTGGAGGGACTAGCTGGTCGGGAGACCCAGTACTTC. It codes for CASSLEGLAGRETQYF. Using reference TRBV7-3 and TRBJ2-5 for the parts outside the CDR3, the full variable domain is GAGVSQTPSNKVTEKGKYVELRCDPISGHTALYWYRQSLGQGPEFLIYFQGTGAADDSGLPNDRFFAVRPEGSVSTLKIQRTERGDSAVYLCASSLEGLAGRETQYFGPGTRLLVL.

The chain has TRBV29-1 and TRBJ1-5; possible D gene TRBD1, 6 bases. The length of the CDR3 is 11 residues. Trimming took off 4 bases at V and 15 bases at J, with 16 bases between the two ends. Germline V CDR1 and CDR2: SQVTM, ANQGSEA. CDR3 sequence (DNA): TGCAGCGTTGTGGGGCCGAGGGGGAGGCATTTT. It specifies CSVVGPRGRHF.

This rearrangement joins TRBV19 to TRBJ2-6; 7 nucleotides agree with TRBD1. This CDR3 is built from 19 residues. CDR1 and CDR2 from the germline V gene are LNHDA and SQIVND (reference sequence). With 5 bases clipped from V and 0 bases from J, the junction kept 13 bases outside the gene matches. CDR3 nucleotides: TGTGCCAGTAGTCTTTGGACAGGCGATCTAACCTCTGGGGCCAACGTCCTGACTTTC. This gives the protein CASSLWTGDLTSGANVLTF.

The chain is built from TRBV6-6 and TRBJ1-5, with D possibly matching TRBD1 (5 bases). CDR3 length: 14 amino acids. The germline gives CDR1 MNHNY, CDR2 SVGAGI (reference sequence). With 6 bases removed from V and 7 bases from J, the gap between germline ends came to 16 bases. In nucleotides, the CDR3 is TGTGCCAGCAGCTACATGGACACGAGCCAGCCCCAGCATTTT. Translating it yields CASSYMDTSQPQHF.

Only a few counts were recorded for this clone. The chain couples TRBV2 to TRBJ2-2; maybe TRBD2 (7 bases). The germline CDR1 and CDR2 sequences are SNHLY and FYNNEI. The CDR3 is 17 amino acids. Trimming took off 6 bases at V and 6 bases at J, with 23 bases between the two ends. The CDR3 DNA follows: TGTGCCAGCAGAGGGCTTCTCGGGGGGCCCCTCCCCGGGGAGCTGTTTTTT. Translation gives CASRGLLGGPLPGELFF.

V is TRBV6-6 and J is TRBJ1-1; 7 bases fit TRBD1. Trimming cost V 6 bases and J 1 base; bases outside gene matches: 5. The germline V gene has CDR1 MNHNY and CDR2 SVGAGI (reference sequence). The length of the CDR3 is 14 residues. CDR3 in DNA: TGTGCCAGCAGCCACCGACAGGGGAACACTGAAGCTTTCTTT. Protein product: CASSHRQGNTEAFF.

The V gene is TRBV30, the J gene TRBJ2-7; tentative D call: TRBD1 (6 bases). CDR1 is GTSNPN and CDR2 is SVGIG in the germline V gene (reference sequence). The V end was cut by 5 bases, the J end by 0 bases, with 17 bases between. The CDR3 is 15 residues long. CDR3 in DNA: TGTGCCTGGTCGGGACACCGAGGGGACTCCTACGAGCAGTACTTC. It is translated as CAWSGHRGDSYEQYF.

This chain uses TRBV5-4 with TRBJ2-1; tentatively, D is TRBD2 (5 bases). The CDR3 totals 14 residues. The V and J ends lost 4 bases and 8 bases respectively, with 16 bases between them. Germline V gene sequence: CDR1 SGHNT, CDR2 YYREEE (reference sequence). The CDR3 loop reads CASSLGGLRDEQFF. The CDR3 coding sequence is TGTGCCAGCAGCCTGGGCGGGCTCCGGGATGAGCAGTTCTTC.

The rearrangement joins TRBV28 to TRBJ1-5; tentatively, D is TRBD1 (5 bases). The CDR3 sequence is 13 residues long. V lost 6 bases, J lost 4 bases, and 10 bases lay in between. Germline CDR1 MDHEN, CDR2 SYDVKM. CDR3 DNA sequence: TGTGCCAGCAGAAGACAGCTGAATCAGCCCCAGCATTTT. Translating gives CASRRQLNQPQHF.